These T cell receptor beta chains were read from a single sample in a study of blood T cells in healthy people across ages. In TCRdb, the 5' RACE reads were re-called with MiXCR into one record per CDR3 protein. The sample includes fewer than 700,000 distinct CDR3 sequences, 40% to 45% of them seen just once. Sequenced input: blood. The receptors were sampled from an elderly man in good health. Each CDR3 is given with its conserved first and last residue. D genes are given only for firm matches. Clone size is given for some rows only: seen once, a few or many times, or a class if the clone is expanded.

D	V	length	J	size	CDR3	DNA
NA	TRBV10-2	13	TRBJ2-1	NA	CASSVGVYNEQFF	TGCGCCAGCAGTGTCGGGGTCTACAATGAGCAGTTCTTC
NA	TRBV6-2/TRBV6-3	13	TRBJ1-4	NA	CASRPQVGALLFF	TGTGCCAGCAGACCCCAGGTGGGGGCTCTTCTGTTTTTT
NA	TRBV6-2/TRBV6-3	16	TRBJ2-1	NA	CASSYSRTQFYNEQFF	TGTGCCAGCAGTTACTCGAGGACTCAATTCTACAATGAGCAGTTCTTC
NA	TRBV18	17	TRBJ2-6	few	CASSISPSISGANVLTF	TGTGCCAGCTCCATTTCCCCATCCATCTCTGGGGCCAACGTCCTGACTTTC
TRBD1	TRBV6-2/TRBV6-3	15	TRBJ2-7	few	CASSYPRQGKYEQYF	TGTGCCAGCAGTTACCCCCGACAGGGGAAGTACGAGCAGTACTTC
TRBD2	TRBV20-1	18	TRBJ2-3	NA	CSAREPGTSGRRTDTQYF	TGCAGTGCTAGAGAACCCGGGACTAGCGGAAGGCGCACAGATACGCAGTATTTT
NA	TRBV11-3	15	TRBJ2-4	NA	CASNYLTPTKNIQYF	TGTGCCAGCAACTATCTGACCCCAACCAAAAACATTCAGTACTTC
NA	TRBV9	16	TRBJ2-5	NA	CASSPAMAARFETQYF	TGTGCCAGCAGCCCAGCCATGGCAGCGCGTTTCGAGACCCAGTACTTC
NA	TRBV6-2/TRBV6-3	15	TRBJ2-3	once	CASNPQRVNTDTQYF	TGTGCCAGCAACCCTCAGCGGGTAAACACAGATACGCAGTATTTT
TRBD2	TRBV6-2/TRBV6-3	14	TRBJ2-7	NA	CASRRRGVTYEQYF	TGTGCCAGCAGGCGGCGGGGGGTTACCTACGAGCAGTACTTC
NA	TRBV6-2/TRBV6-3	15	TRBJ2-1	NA	CASSYSVSGTNEQFF	TGTGCCAGCAGTTACTCCGTGTCAGGGACCAATGAGCAGTTCTTC
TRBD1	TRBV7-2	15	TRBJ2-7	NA	CASSRPGQGRHEQYF	TGTGCCAGCAGCCGCCCGGGACAGGGTCGCCACGAGCAGTACTTC
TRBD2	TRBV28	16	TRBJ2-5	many	CASSLSSGRKDNEQYF	TGTGCCAGCAGTTTATCTAGCGGGAGGAAAGACAATGAGCAGTACTTC
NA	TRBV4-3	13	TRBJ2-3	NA	CASSQVPGDTQYF	TGCGCCAGCAGCCAAGTCCCGGGAGATACGCAGTATTTT
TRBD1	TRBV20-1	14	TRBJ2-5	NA	CNALTGGDQETQYF	TGCAATGCCCTGACAGGGGGGGACCAAGAGACCCAGTACTTC
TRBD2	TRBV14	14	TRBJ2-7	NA	CASRTSGRAWEQYF	TGTGCCTCCCGAACTAGCGGGAGGGCCTGGGAGCAGTACTTC
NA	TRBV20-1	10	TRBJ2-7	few	CSAGDREQYF	TGCAGTGCTGGAGACCGCGAGCAGTACTTC
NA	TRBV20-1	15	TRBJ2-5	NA	CSAGQTGPSMETQYF	TGCAGTGCTGGGCAGACAGGACCTTCAATGGAGACCCAGTACTTC
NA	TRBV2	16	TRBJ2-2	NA	CASSEAGGIWAGELFF	TGTGCCAGCAGTGAAGCAGGAGGGATTTGGGCCGGGGAGCTGTTTTTT
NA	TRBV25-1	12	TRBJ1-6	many	CASRVGNSPLHF	TGTGCCAGCAGGGTCGGGAATTCACCCCTCCACTTT
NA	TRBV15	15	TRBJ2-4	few	CATSRESRAGDIQYF	TGTGCCACCAGCAGAGAAAGTAGAGCCGGGGACATTCAGTACTTC
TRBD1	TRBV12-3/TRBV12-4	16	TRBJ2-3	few	CASSLTRTGGQDTQYF	TGTGCCAGCAGTTTAACCAGGACAGGGGGCCAAGATACGCAGTATTTT
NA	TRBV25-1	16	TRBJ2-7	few	CASSDNVGVSYNEQYF	TGTGCCAGCAGTGACAATGTGGGAGTGTCCTACAATGAGCAGTACTTC
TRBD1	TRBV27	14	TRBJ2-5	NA	CASRGDRGSETQYF	TGTGCCAGCAGAGGGGACAGGGGATCTGAGACCCAGTACTTC
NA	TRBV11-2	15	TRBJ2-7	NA	CASSFRWDVSDEQYF	TGTGCCAGCAGCTTCAGATGGGACGTCTCCGACGAGCAGTACTTC
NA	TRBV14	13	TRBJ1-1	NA	CASSRTYGTEAFF	TGTGCCAGCAGCCGGACCTACGGGACTGAAGCTTTCTTT
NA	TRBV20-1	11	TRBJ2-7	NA	CSARTRYEQYF	TGCAGTGCCCGGACCCGCTACGAGCAGTACTTC
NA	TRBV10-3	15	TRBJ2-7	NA	CAISRPQGAPGEQYF	TGTGCCATCAGTAGACCACAGGGAGCCCCTGGCGAGCAGTACTTC
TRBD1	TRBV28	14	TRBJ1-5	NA	CASKGTGVGQPQHF	TGTGCCAGCAAGGGGACAGGGGTAGGTCAGCCCCAGCATTTT
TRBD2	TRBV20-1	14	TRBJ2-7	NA	CSARVRGGSYEQYF	TGCAGTGCTAGAGTTCGGGGGGGCTCCTACGAGCAGTACTTC
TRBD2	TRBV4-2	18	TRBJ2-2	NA	CASSQEGDSGGAWGELFF	TGTGCCAGCAGCCAAGAAGGGGATAGCGGGGGGGCCTGGGGGGAGCTGTTTTTT
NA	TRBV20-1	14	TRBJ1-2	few	CSARLGQTTGGYTF	TGCAGTGCTAGACTCGGACAGACTACGGGGGGCTACACCTTC
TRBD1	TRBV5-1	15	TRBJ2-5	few	CASSLGGTGQETQYF	TGTGCTAGCAGCTTAGGCGGGACAGGTCAAGAGACCCAGTACTTC
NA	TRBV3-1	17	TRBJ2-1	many	CASSQDASGGSYNEQFF	TGTGCCAGCAGCCAAGACGCCAGTGGCGGGTCCTACAATGAGCAGTTCTTC
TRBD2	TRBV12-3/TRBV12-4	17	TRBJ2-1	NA	CASSLGSALAGGGEQFF	TGTGCCAGCAGTTTAGGATCGGCACTAGCGGGAGGGGGTGAGCAGTTCTTC
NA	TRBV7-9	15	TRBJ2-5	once	CASGDLIQGRGTQYF	TGTGCCAGCGGCGACCTCATTCAGGGCCGCGGAACTCAGTACTTC
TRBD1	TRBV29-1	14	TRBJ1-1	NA	CSVDLEGQGTEAFF	TGCAGCGTTGACCTCGAGGGACAGGGCACTGAAGCTTTCTTT
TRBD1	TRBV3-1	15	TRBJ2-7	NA	CASNQARTGTYEQYF	TGTGCCAGCAACCAAGCCCGGACAGGGACCTACGAGCAGTACTTC
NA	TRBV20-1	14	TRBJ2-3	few	CSAPQNQLVDTQYF	TGCAGTGCCCCTCAGAACCAACTGGTAGATACGCAGTATTTT
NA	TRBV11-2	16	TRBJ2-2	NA	CASSPRQVTNTGELFF	TGTGCCAGCAGCCCCAGACAGGTGACGAACACCGGGGAGCTGTTTTTT
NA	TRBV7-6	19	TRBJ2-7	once	CASSSLLDRGSGSAYEQYF	TGTGCCAGCAGCTCCTTACTAGACAGGGGAAGCGGGAGTGCCTACGAGCAGTACTTC
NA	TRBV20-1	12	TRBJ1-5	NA	CSASIGAQPQHF	TGCAGTGCTAGTATAGGGGCACAGCCCCAGCATTTT
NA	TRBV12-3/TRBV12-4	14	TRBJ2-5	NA	CASSLIAGKETQYF	TGTGCCAGCAGTTTAATCGCGGGGAAAGAGACCCAGTACTTC
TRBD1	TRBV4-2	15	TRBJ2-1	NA	CASSQEQGARDEQFF	TGTGCCAGCAGCCAGGAGCAGGGGGCGCGGGATGAGCAGTTCTTC
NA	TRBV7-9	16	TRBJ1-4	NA	CASSLGHRATNEKLFF	TGTGCCAGCAGCTTAGGGCACCGCGCAACTAATGAAAAACTGTTTTTT
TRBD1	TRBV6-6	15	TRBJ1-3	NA	CASSSQGAVGSTIYF	TGTGCCAGCAGTTCCCAGGGGGCGGTTGGAAGCACCATATATTTT
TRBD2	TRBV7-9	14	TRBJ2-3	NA	CASRGGRDFGTQYF	TGTGCCAGCAGAGGCGGGAGAGATTTCGGTACGCAGTATTTT
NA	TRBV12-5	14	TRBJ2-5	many	CASDDSGPSNEQYF	TGTGCTAGTGACGACAGTGGGCCAAGCAATGAGCAGTACTTC
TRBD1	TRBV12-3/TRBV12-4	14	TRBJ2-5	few	CASSFGDRGREQYF	TGTGCCAGCAGTTTTGGGGACAGGGGTCGAGAGCAGTACTTC
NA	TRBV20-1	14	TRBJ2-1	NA	CSANRGLAYNEQFF	TGCAGTGCTAATCGGGGACTTGCCTACAATGAGCAGTTCTTC
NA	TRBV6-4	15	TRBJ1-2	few	CASSVTPEAAYGYTF	TGTGCCAGCAGTGTCACCCCGGAGGCGGCCTATGGCTACACCTTC
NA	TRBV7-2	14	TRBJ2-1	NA	CAGRRSGYTNEQFF	TGTGCCGGTCGAAGGAGCGGCTACACCAATGAGCAGTTCTTC